The 17 T cell receptor beta chains presented below share a single source sample, sequenced in a study of OX40 agonist ivuxolimab in advanced cancers. Measured with immunoSEQ multiplex PCR; TCRdb has only the in-frame clones, and not every one. The repertoire holds around 12,000 clones, with approximately 80% as singletons. The material sequenced was CD4+ or CD8+ T cells sorted from blood, taken in a trial of the OX40 agonist ivuxolimab. These receptors were obtained from an adult with an advanced solid tumor such as melanoma, head and neck, liver or kidney cancer.

Worth noting for this clone: The junction departs from the called germline gene at one end, perhaps through a read error. V is TRBV5-4 and J is TRBJ2-7; D is undetermined. Germline V gene sequence: CDR1 SGHNT, CDR2 YYREEE (reference sequence). There are 13 residues in the CDR3. This chain's CDR3 is CASSQDMGWEQYF. CDR3 nucleotides: TGCGCCAGCAGCCAAGATATGGGCTGGGAGCAGTACTTC.

This clone was seen a few times. V usage is TRBV14 and J usage is TRBJ1-4; D may be TRBD1 (6 bases). CDR1 is SGHDN, CDR2 FVKESK, per germline. The CDR3 extends over 14 amino acids. V lost 4 bases, J lost 0 bases, and 6 bases lay in between. In DNA form, the CDR3 reads TGTGCCAGCAGCCGGACAGCAACTAATGAAAAACTGTTTTTT. Translating it yields CASSRTATNEKLFF.

V is TRBV6-5 and J is TRBJ2-3; D gene unclear. CDR1 is MNHEY and CDR2 is SVGAGI in the germline V gene. CDR3 length equals 13 residues. The ends were cut back, 0 bases at V and 5 bases at J, with 6 bases in the middle. CDR3 sequence (DNA): TGTGCCAGCAGTTACTCGATCGGAGATACGCAGTATTTT. Translated, it gives CASSYSIGDTQYF.

The genes are TRBV5-5 and TRBJ1-5; 7 bases agree with TRBD1. Germline V gene sequence: CDR1 SGHKS, CDR2 YYEKEE (reference sequence). The junction had 10 bases not matched to a gene; V was cut back by 4 bases and J by 3 bases. The length of the CDR3 is 16 residues. The CDR3 reads CASSRDPGQTNQPQHF. CDR3 in DNA: TGTGCCAGCAGCCGAGACCCGGGACAGACCAATCAGCCCCAGCATTTT.

The J gene is TRBJ2-1, the V gene TRBV5-1; weak D call: TRBD1 (6 bases). This CDR3 has 15 amino acids. CDR1 and CDR2 from the germline V gene are SGHRS and YFSETQ. Trimming took 4 bases from V and 4 from J, leaving 15 bases between them. The CDR3 sequence: CASSPDRSLYNEQFF. The CDR3 coding sequence is TGCGCCAGCAGCCCCGACAGGAGCTTATACAATGAGCAGTTCTTC.

On this clone: Since a far larger clone is one base different, this is likely a read error. The sample has other DNA sequences that encode this CDR3 too. The gene calls are TRBV4-1 and TRBJ1-2; TRBD1 matches 7 bases. Germline CDR1 is MGHRA and CDR2 is YSYEKL. This CDR3 comprises 16 residues. V was pared by 0 bases and J by 3 bases, with 7 bases of the junction left unmatched. The DNA for the CDR3 is TGCGCCAGCAGCCAAGACCGTAGGGACAGAGACTATGGCTACACCTTC. This sequence encodes CASSQDRRDRDYGYTF.

The J gene is TRBJ2-7, the V gene TRBV9; D possibly corresponds to TRBD2 (6 bases). Looked up from germline, CDR1 is SGDLS and CDR2 is YYNGEE. The CDR3 consists of 14 residues. The V gene lost 1 base and the J gene lost 0 bases, with 8 bases spanning the gap. The CDR3 DNA reads TGTGCCAGCAGCGTAACCGGGAGCTCCTACGAGCAGTACTTC. Its translation: CASSVTGSSYEQYF.

This rearrangement joins TRBV9 to TRBJ1-5; no clear D gene. V lost 0 bases, J lost 2 bases, and 6 bases lay in between. Germline CDR1 SGDLS, CDR2 YYNGEE. This CDR3 is built from 14 residues. The CDR3 sequence: CASSVGAGNQPQHF. The CDR3 DNA sequence: TGTGCCAGCAGCGTAGGGGCAGGCAATCAGCCCCAGCATTTT. The full variable domain, rest sourced from reference TRBV9 and TRBJ1-5, is DSGVTQTPKHLITATGQRVTLRCSPRSGDLSVYWYQQSLDQGLQFLIQYYNGEERAKGNILERFSAQQFPDLHSELNLSSLELGDSALYFCASSVGAGNQPQHFGDGTRLSIL.

V is TRBV5-4 and J is TRBJ2-7; 10 bases map to TRBD2. V was clipped by 4 bases and J by 3 bases; unmatched bases: 10. Germline assignment: CDR1 SGHNT and CDR2 YYREEE (reference sequence). The CDR3 runs 16 residues. Written as DNA, the CDR3 is TGTGCCAGCAGCATCCCGACTAGCGGGCCGAACTACGAGCAGTACTTC. Translated: CASSIPTSGPNYEQYF.

This clone is a singleton in its sample. This chain joins TRBV27 and TRBJ2-5; TRBD2 aligns across 7 bases. The V and J ends lost 5 bases and 3 bases, in that order; junction bases with no gene match: 9. The CDR3 totals 15 residues. Germline CDR1 reads MNHEY; CDR2 reads SMNVEV (reference sequence). The CDR3 nucleotides read TGTGCCAGCAGTAGCGGCGGGAGAGGGGAAGAGACCCAGTACTTC. It yields the protein CASSSGGRGEETQYF.

The V and J genes are TRBV5-1 and TRBJ1-1; TRBD1 is a possible D gene (5 bases). Between the trimmed V and J ends, which lost 2 bases and 0 bases, there was a span of 14 bases. This CDR3 is 16 amino acids long. From germline, CDR1 is SGHRS and CDR2 YFSETQ. The CDR3 DNA is TGCGCCAGCAGCTTCGGCGACAGTCGAATGAACACTGAAGCTTTCTTT. As protein: CASSFGDSRMNTEAFF.

This clone was observed a handful of times. The chain recombines TRBV30 with TRBJ1-5; TRBD1 might be the D (6 bases). Germline V gives CDR1 GTSNPN, CDR2 SVGIG (reference sequence). The CDR3 covers 13 residues. V was cut by 5 bases and J by 0 bases, with 8 bases left in between. The CDR3 loop is CAWGQYSNQPQHF. In nucleotides, the CDR3 is TGTGCCTGGGGACAGTATAGCAATCAGCCCCAGCATTTT. The variable domain in full, completed from reference TRBV30 and TRBJ1-5, reads SQTIHQWPATLVQPVGSPLSLECTVEGTSNPNLYWYRQAAGRGLQLLFYSVGIGQISSEVPQNLSASRPQDRQFILSSKKLLLSDSGFYLCAWGQYSNQPQHFGDGTRLSIL.

The chain joins TRBV19 to TRBJ1-1; TRBD1 matches 8 bases. This CDR3 contains 15 residues. The ends lost 10 bases at V and 3 bases at J; junction bases unmatched: 13. Per germline, CDR1 LNHDA and CDR2 SQIVND (reference sequence). The CDR3 reads CATKPSAGGHTEAFF. CDR3 sequence (DNA): TGTGCCACCAAACCCTCCGCAGGGGGCCACACTGAAGCTTTCTTT.

The chain couples TRBV27 to TRBJ1-2, with a possible D match to TRBD1 (5 bases). The CDR3 consists of 17 residues. Trimming removed 8 bases at V and 4 bases at J, with 26 bases between. The germline gives CDR1 MNHEY, CDR2 SMNVEV (reference sequence). The CDR3 protein is CASRGVGPEVSVYGYTF. CDR3 DNA sequence: TGTGCCAGCCGAGGGGTGGGCCCTGAAGTTTCTGTCTATGGCTACACCTTC.

The chain uses TRBV10-3 and TRBJ1-6; possibly TRBD1 for D (5 bases). The V gene's germline CDR1 is ENHRY and CDR2 SYGVKD. The CDR3 runs to 17 residues. V lost 0 bases to trimming and J lost 5 bases, with 14 bases between them. CDR3 residues: CAISESGGLPNNSPLHF. CDR3 DNA: TGTGCCATCAGTGAGTCTGGGGGACTACCCAATAATTCACCCCTCCACTTT.

This sequence joins TRBV28 and TRBJ1-2, with TRBD1 matching 8 bases. Unmatched junction bases numbered 4, after V lost 8 bases and J lost 5 bases. Germline CDR1 and CDR2: MDHEN and SYDVKM. This CDR3 comprises 12 residues. The CDR3 nucleotides read TGTGCCAGCGAGGGGACAGGATATGGCTACACCTTC. Translated: CASEGTGYGYTF.

This chain links TRBV29-1 with TRBJ2-7, with 7 nucleotides matching TRBD2. This CDR3 is 15 amino acids long. CDR1 and CDR2 from the germline V gene are SQVTM and ANQGSEA. The junction had 6 bases not matched to a gene; V was cut back by 1 base and J by 0 bases. This CDR3 is CSVEAPRGSSYEQYF. For the CDR3, the DNA is TGCAGCGTTGAAGCCCCCCGCGGGAGCTCCTACGAGCAGTACTTC.